These 9 T cell receptor beta chains originate from one sample sequenced in a study of shared clonotypes between healthy human individuals. Sequenced by immunoSEQ multiplex PCR; TCRdb stores in-frame clones only, minus some. The sample contains 450,000 to 500,000 clones, almost 80% of which appear only once. The sequenced sample consisted of PBMCs. Every receptor here comes from a woman in her 40s in good health. Some clones in this sample may be carry-over from other donors' samples.

This clone appeared many times. This chain uses TRBV18 with TRBJ2-1; 8 nucleotides align to TRBD2. The CDR3 contains 16 residues. In germline, CDR1 is KGHSH, CDR2 LQKENI. V shed 2 bases and J 8 bases; nucleotides not matched to a gene: 11. CDR3 DNA: TGTGCCAGCTCACCAGCTAGCGGGCGAGGTAGGGATGAGCAGTTCTTC. Translated: CASSPASGRGRDEQFF.

This clone was detected only a few times. The rearrangement links TRBV2 to TRBJ1-2, with D uncertain. The V and J ends lost 0 bases and 6 bases respectively, with 11 bases between them. Germline CDR1 SNHLY, CDR2 FYNNEI. The CDR3 runs to 14 residues. DNA for the CDR3: TGTGCCAGCAGTGAAGCGAGGACCGGCCATGGCTACACCTTC. It is translated as CASSEARTGHGYTF.

The genes are TRBV28 and TRBJ1-1; possible D gene TRBD1, 6 bases. Germline V CDR1 and CDR2: MDHEN, SYDVKM. V was shortened by 6 bases and J by 3 bases, with 11 bases between the two germline ends. CDR3 length equals 13 residues. The CDR3 sequence is CASRPDSYTEAFF. DNA for the CDR3: TGTGCCAGCAGACCGGACAGCTACACTGAAGCTTTCTTT.

The gene calls are TRBV28 and TRBJ1-6; TRBD1 is a possible D gene (5 bases). Trimming took off 6 bases at V and 14 bases at J, with 20 bases between the two ends. The CDR3 covers 14 residues. Germline-derived CDR1 and CDR2 are MDHEN and SYDVKM. The CDR3 nucleotides read TGTGCCAGCAGGGCTGGGTGGCAGGGTTCTTCCCTCCACTTT. Encoded protein: CASRAGWQGSSLHF.

The CDR3 here is CAWRAGNEKLFF. CDR3 DNA: TGTGCCTGGAGAGCCGGTAATGAAAAACTGTTTTTT. The chain is built from TRBV30 and TRBJ1-4; no firm D call. Germline CDR1 and CDR2: GTSNPN and SVGIG (reference sequence). The V gene lost 3 bases and the J gene lost 4 bases, with 6 bases spanning the gap. The CDR3 consists of 12 residues.

The V call is TRBV5-1, the J call TRBJ2-7, with TRBD1 matching over 8 bases. The CDR3 covers 16 residues. Trimming at V came to 3 bases and at J to 4 bases, leaving 12 bases not matched to a gene. Germline V CDR1 and CDR2: SGHRS, YFSETQ. Here the CDR3 reads CASSSRADRVGYEQYF. The CDR3 DNA follows: TGCGCCAGCAGCTCCAGGGCGGACAGGGTAGGTTACGAGCAGTACTTC.

V gene TRBV4-2 combines with J gene TRBJ2-7; TRBD2 is a possible D gene (5 bases). Between the trimmed V and J ends, which lost 4 bases and 0 bases, there was a span of 13 bases. Germline loops: CDR1 LGHNA, CDR2 YNFKEQ. The CDR3 spans 15 residues. This chain's CDR3 is CASSPIEGSSYEQYF. In DNA form, the CDR3 reads TGTGCCAGCAGCCCCATTGAGGGTAGCTCCTACGAGCAGTACTTC.

This chain uses TRBV6-6 with TRBJ2-7; TRBD1 matches at 11 bases. This CDR3 region has 14 residues. V was pared by 7 bases and J by 3 bases, with 5 bases of the junction left unmatched. Germline CDR1 is MNHNY and CDR2 is SVGAGI (reference sequence). The CDR3 DNA follows: TGTGCCAGCAACGGACAGGGGGCCCTCTACGAGCAGTACTTC. Translating gives CASNGQGALYEQYF.

On this clone itself: One base away lies a much larger clone, so this may be a sequencing read error. The same CDR3 can be traced to other DNA sequences in this sample. J is TRBJ2-3 and V is TRBV6-4, with 7 positions matching TRBD2. The CDR3 covers 14 residues. CDR1 and CDR2 (germline): MRHNA, SNTAGT. The CDR3 nucleotides read TGTGCCAGCAGTGACGGGAGGGCCACAGATACGCAGTATTTC. Protein product: CASSDGRATDTQYF.